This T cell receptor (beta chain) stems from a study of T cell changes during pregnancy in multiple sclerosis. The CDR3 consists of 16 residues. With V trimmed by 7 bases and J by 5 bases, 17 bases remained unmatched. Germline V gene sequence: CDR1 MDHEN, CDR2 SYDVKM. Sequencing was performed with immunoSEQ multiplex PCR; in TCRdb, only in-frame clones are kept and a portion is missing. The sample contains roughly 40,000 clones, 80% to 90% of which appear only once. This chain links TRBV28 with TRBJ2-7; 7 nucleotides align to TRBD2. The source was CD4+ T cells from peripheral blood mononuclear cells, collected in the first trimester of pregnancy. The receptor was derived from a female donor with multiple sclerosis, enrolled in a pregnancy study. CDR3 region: CASNLAAQGIPDEQYF. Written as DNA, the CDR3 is TGTGCCAGCAACCTAGCGGCCCAGGGAATTCCGGACGAGCAGTACTTC. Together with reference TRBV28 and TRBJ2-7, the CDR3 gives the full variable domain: DVKVTQSSRYLVKRTGEKVFLECVQDMDHENMFWYRQDPGLGLRLIYFSYDVKMKEKGDIPEGYSVSREKKERFSLILESASTNQTSMYLCASNLAAQGIPDEQYFGPGTRLTVT.